This T cell receptor (beta chain) was retrieved from a study of radiotherapy plus CTLA-4 blockade in lung cancer. The repertoire was sequenced with immunoSEQ multiplex PCR; TCRdb's copy has only in-frame clones and lacks some. The sample carries 55,000 to 85,000 clones, 70% to 80% recorded once. The sample here was peripheral blood, taken from a patient treated with radiotherapy plus ipilimumab. This TCR was sampled from a human donor with non-small cell lung cancer whose response to radiotherapy plus ipilimumab could not be evaluated. Some clones in this sample may be carry-over from other donors' samples.

This CDR3 reads CASSERGGWQETQYF. DNA for the CDR3: TGTGCCAGCAGTGAACGGGGGGGCTGGCAAGAGACCCAGTACTTC. The V call is TRBV6-4, the J call TRBJ2-5; the match to TRBD2 covers 8 bases. The CDR3 spans 15 residues. CDR1 and CDR2 from the germline V gene are MRHNA and SNTAGT. The V gene end was trimmed by 3 bases and the J gene end by 2 bases; junction bases not matched to a gene: 5.